In its sample, the clone carrying this T cell receptor (beta chain) was seen a few times. Preparation of the TCRbeta library used unique molecular identifiers. TCRdb independently ran MiXCR on the PCR reads; one entry per CDR3 protein. The table includes about half a million distinct CDR3 sequences, about an eighth detected once. This record comes from a study of T-cell reconstitution after alpha-beta-depleted transplantation in children. The germline V gene has CDR1 LGHNA and CDR2 YSLEER. CDR3 length: 15 amino acids. The J segment lost 6 bases and the V segment lost 0 bases, leaving 5 bases of the junction unmatched.

This receptor was identified in a human donor who donated a stem cell graft to a child with combined immunodeficiency. V usage is TRBV4-3 and J usage is TRBJ2-1, with 7 bases matching TRBD2. Source: PBMCs from the stem cell graft donor, taken from the stem cell graft. CDR3 amino acids: CASSQDVGGSNEQFF. The CDR3 DNA sequence: TGCGCCAGCAGCCAAGATGTAGGCGGGAGCAATGAGCAGTTCTTC.